Here is one TCR beta chain with its context. The sample belongs to a study of T cell responses to AZD1222 COVID-19 vaccine. The wider study: Combined were second doses at about 4 or about 12 weeks.

The protocol was immunoSEQ multiplex PCR, while the TCRdb copy is restricted to in-frame clones and leaves out a portion. The sample lists 95,000 to 110,000 clones; approximately 88% were seen once. The sequenced sample was peripheral blood, obtained on day 0 of AZD1222 vaccination. This receptor was taken from an adult in good health.

CDR3 in DNA: TGTGCCAGCTCACCAGAGGGGTCAGGTGGAAACACCATATATTTT. The encoded protein is CASSPEGSGGNTIYF. The rearrangement joins TRBV18 to TRBJ1-3; tentatively, D is TRBD1 (5 bases). Trimming cost V 2 bases and J 3 bases, with 11 bases left between them. The CDR3 runs 15 residues. Germline CDR1 is KGHSH and CDR2 is LQKENI.